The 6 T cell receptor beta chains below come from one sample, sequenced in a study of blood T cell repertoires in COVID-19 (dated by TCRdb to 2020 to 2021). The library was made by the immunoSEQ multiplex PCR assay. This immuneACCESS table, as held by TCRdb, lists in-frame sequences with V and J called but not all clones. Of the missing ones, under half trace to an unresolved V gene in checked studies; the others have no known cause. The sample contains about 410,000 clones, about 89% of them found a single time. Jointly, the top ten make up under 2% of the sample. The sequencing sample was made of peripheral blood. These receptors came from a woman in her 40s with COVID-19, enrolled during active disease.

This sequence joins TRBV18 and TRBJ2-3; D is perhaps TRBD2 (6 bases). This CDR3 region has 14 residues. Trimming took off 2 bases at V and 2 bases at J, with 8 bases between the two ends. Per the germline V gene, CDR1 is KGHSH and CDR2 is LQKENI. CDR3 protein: CASSPRDFTDTQYF. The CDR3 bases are TGTGCCAGCTCACCAAGGGACTTCACAGATACGCAGTATTTT.

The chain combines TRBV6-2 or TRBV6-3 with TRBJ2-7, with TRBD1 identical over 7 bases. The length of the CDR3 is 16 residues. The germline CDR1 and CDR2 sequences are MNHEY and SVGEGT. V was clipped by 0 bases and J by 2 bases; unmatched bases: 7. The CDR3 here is CASSYSGQTTTYEQYF. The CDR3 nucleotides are TGTGCCAGCAGTTACTCGGGACAGACGACTACCTACGAGCAGTACTTC.

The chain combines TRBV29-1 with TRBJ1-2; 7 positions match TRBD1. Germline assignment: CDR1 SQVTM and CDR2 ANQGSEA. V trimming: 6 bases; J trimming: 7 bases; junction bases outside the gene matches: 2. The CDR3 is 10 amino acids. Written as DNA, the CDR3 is TGCAGCGTCCACAGGGGTGGCTACACCTTC. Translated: CSVHRGGYTF.

The CDR3 region has the DNA TGTGCCAGCAGGGGGGGACTAGCGGATTACACCGGGGAGCTGTTTTTT. It encodes CASRGGLADYTGELFF. V is TRBV28 and J is TRBJ2-2; the match to TRBD2 covers 11 bases. Germline V gene lookup returns CDR1 MDHEN and CDR2 SYDVKM. This CDR3 comprises 16 residues. The V segment lost 6 bases and the J segment 3 bases; nucleotides outside the gene matches: 6.

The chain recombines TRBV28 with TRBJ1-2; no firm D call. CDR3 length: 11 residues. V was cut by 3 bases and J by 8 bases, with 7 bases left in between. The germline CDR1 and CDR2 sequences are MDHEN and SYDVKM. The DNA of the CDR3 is TGTGCCAGCAGTTTTTCCCAGGGCTACACCTTC. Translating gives CASSFSQGYTF.

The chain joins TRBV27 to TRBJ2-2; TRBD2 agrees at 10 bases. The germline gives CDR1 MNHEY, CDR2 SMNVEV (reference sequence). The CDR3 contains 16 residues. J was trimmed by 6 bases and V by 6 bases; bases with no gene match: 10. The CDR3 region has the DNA TGTGCCAGCAGCCGACACCCTCTAGCGGGAGCCGGGGAGCTGTTTTTT. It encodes CASSRHPLAGAGELFF.